The 13 T cell receptor beta chains below all came from one sample that was sequenced in a study of CD8 T cells in Susac syndrome. Random hexamers were used to reverse transcribe the RNA input (about 0.5 to 1 ug). TCRdb reprocessed the immunoSEQ multiplex PCR reads via MiXCR and lists one record per CDR3 protein. The profile shows under 55,000 distinct CDR3 sequences, 85% to 95% of them singletons. The specimen was CD8+ T cells from PBMCs. The source is a human donor with multiple sclerosis.

The V and J genes are TRBV5-4 and TRBJ2-7; D may be TRBD1 or TRBD2 (5 bases each). Germline V gene lookup returns CDR1 SGHNT and CDR2 YYREEE (reference sequence). The CDR3 is made up of 14 amino acids. Trimming took off 4 bases at V and 3 bases at J, with 14 bases between the two ends. The CDR3 protein is CASSPGTWHYEQYF. The CDR3 DNA sequence: TGTGCCAGCAGCCCCGGGACCTGGCACTACGAGCAGTACTTC.

The chain combines TRBV29-1 with TRBJ1-2; D might be TRBD1 (5 bases). Germline V gene sequence: CDR1 SQVTM, CDR2 ANQGSEA. The CDR3 loop spans 14 amino acids. The V and J ends lost 0 bases and 7 bases respectively, with 15 bases between them. CDR3 amino acids: CSVEDHSGWGGYTF. CDR3 bases: TGCAGCGTTGAAGATCATTCAGGGTGGGGTGGCTACACCTTC.

The J gene is TRBJ2-7, the V gene TRBV11-2; possible D gene TRBD1, 6 bases. Trimming took 5 bases from V and 0 from J, leaving 14 bases between them. There are 15 residues in the CDR3. From germline, CDR1 is SGHAT and CDR2 FQNNGV. CDR3 sequence reads: CASSPGTISSYEQYF. CDR3 bases: TGTGCCAGCAGCCCCGGGACAATTAGCTCCTACGAGCAGTACTTC.

This clonotype has only one observation. The CDR3, as DNA: TGTGCCAGCAGTTCCGGGACATCTCCCTTCTACGAGCAGTACTTC. Its translation is CASSSGTSPFYEQYF. The V gene is TRBV6-5, the J gene TRBJ2-7; tentatively, D is TRBD1 (6 bases). Germline V lookup: CDR1 MNHEY, CDR2 SVGAGI. CDR3 length: 15 amino acids. Trimming took off 4 bases at V and 3 bases at J, with 16 bases between the two ends.

The V and J genes are TRBV29-1 and TRBJ2-1; 8 nucleotides agree with TRBD2. V lost 1 base to trimming and J lost 2 bases; unmatched junction nucleotides: 7. Germline CDR1 and CDR2: SQVTM and ANQGSEA. The CDR3 is 16 amino acids. The CDR3 spells CSVEGSLAGTYNEQFF. The CDR3 region has the DNA TGCAGCGTTGAAGGGAGCCTAGCGGGCACCTACAATGAGCAGTTCTTC.

The chain has TRBV5-1 and TRBJ2-7; D uncertain. Trimming took 0 bases from V and 5 from J, leaving 12 bases between them. The CDR3 runs to 14 residues. The germline gives CDR1 SGHRS, CDR2 YFSETQ. The CDR3 reads CASSLATDLNEQYF. CDR3 coding DNA: TGCGCCAGCAGCTTGGCCACGGACCTCAACGAGCAGTACTTC.

The chain uses TRBV2 and TRBJ2-7; tentatively, D is TRBD1 or TRBD2 (6 bases each). Trimming shortened V by 8 bases and J by 4 bases, and 12 bases separated the two germline ends. Germline CDR1 reads SNHLY; CDR2 reads FYNNEI. The CDR3 is 12 amino acids. CDR3 in amino acids: CASSGALYEQYF. DNA for the CDR3: TGTGCCAGCTCGGGGGCGCTGTACGAGCAGTACTTC.

V is TRBV29-1 and J is TRBJ2-1, with D possibly matching TRBD2 (7 bases). Germline lookup yields CDR1 SQVTM and CDR2 ANQGSEA. V dropped 7 bases and J dropped 5 bases, with 15 bases sitting between them. The CDR3 consists of 13 residues. In DNA form, the CDR3 reads TGCAGCGCCGAGGGGGGGAACCACAATGAGCAGTTCTTC. Its protein product is CSAEGGNHNEQFF.

V is TRBV4-3 and J is TRBJ1-5, with 9 positions matching TRBD1. This CDR3 spans 15 amino acids. Trimming at V came to 3 bases and at J to 4 bases, leaving 4 bases not matched to a gene. Germline V gives CDR1 LGHNA, CDR2 YSLEER. CDR3 sequence: CASSQGDRENQPQHF. DNA for the CDR3: TGCGCCAGCAGCCAGGGGGACAGGGAGAATCAGCCCCAGCATTTT.

The chain recombines TRBV30 with TRBJ1-5; D is unclear. Germline V gene data show CDR1 as GTSNPN and CDR2 as SVGIG (reference sequence). The ends were cut back, 4 bases at V and 0 bases at J, with 7 bases in the middle. The CDR3 contains 13 residues. The CDR3 spells CAWNTDSNQPQHF. Written as DNA, the CDR3 is TGTGCCTGGAATACAGATAGCAATCAGCCCCAGCATTTT.

This chain uses TRBV3-1 with TRBJ1-1, with TRBD1 as a possible D gene (6 bases). The V gene's germline CDR1 is LGHDT and CDR2 YNNKEL (reference sequence). This CDR3 is built from 14 residues. The germline V and J ends were trimmed by 1 base and 8 bases, with 14 bases remaining between them. The CDR3 reads CASSQVPGDWEAFF. CDR3 bases: TGTGCCAGCAGCCAAGTGCCAGGGGATTGGGAAGCTTTCTTT.

This clonotype was seen more than once but under ten times. The rearrangement uses TRBV2 and TRBJ1-1; unclear D gene. V lost 5 bases, J lost 2 bases, and 3 bases lay in between. Looked up from germline, CDR1 is SNHLY and CDR2 is FYNNEI. This CDR3 comprises 11 residues. The CDR3 DNA reads TGTGCCAGCAGTCCTAACACTGAAGCTTTCTTT. Amino acid sequence: CASSPNTEAFF.

In this sample, this clonotype turned up once. This chain uses TRBV12-3 or TRBV12-4 with TRBJ2-5; 7 positions match TRBD2. The CDR3 runs 15 residues. The trim removed 7 bases at V and 5 bases at J, leaving 13 bases unmatched. CDR3 coding DNA: TGTGCCAGCACAACGGGGGGTCCCTCTTGGGAGACCCAGTACTTC. Its translation is CASTTGGPSWETQYF.